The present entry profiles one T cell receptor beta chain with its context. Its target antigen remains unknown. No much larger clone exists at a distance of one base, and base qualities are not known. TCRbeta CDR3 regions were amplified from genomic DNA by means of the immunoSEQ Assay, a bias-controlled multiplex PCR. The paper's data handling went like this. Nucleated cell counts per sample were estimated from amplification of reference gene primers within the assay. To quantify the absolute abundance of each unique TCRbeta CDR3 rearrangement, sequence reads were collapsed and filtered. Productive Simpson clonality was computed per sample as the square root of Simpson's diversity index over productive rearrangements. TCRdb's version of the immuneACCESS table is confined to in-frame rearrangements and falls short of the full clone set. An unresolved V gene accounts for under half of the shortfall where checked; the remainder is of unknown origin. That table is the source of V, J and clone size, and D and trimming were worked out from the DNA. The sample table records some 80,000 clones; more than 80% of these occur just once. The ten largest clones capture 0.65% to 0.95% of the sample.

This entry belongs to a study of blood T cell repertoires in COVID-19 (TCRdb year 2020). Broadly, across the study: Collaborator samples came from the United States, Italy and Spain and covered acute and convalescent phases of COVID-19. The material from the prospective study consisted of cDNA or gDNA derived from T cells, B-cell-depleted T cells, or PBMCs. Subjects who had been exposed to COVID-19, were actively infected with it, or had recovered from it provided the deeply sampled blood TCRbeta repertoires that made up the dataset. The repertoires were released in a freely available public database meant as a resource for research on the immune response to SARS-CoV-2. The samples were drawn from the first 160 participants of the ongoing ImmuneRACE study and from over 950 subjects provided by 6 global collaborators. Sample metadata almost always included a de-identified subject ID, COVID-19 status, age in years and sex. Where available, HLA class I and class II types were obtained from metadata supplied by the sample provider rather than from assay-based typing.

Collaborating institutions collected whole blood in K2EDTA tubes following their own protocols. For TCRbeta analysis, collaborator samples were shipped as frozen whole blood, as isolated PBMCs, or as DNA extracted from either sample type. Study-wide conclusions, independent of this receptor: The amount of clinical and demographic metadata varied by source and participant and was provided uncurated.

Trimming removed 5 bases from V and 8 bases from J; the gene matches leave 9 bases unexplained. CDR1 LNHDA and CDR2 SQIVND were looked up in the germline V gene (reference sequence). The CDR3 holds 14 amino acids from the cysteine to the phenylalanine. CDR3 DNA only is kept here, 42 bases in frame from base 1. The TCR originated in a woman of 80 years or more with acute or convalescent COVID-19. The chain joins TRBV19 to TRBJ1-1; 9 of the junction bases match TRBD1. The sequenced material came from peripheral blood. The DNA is TGTGCCAGTAGTCCAACAGGGGGCCAGGCCGAAGCTTTCTTT. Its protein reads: CASSPTGGQAEAFF.